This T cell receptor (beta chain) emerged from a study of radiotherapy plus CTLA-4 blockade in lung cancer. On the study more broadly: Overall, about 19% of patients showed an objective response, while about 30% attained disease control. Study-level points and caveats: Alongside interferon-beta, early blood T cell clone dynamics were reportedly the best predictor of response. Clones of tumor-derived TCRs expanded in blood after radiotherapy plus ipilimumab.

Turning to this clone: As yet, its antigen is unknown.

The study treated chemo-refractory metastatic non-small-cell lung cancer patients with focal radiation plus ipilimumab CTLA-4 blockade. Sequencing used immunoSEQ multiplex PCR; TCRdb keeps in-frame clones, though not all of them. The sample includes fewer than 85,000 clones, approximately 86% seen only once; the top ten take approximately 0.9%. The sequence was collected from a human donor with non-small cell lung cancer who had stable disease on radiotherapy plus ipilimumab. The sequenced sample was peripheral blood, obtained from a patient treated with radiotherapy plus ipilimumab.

The CDR3 DNA sequence: TGTGCCAGCAGTTTATGGGCTAGCGGGCCTTCCCAAGAGACCCAGTACTTC. Amino acids: CASSLWASGPSQETQYF. This chain joins TRBV27 and TRBJ2-5; 8 bases align to TRBD2. The J segment lost 1 base and the V segment lost 1 base, leaving 8 bases of the junction unmatched. Germline V CDR1 and CDR2: MNHEY, SMNVEV (reference sequence). The length of the CDR3 is 17 residues.